Each of the 4 T cell receptor beta chains below was sequenced from the same sample in a study of prognosis after radiotherapy for stage I lung cancer. Amplicons of TCR beta CDR3 were generated from genomic DNA by two-round multiplex PCR. Primers targeting each individual TRBV and TRBJ gene were applied in first-round PCR. A single record per CDR3 protein comes from TCRdb applying MiXCR to the multiplex PCR reads. This repertoire shows approximately 23,000 distinct CDR3 sequences, around 40% found once; its top ten account for roughly 60%. The material sequenced was PBMCs, taken before or after stereotactic body radiation therapy (not recorded which). The source is a donor of 50 years or more with non-small cell lung cancer.

This clonotype was counted once. The chain joins TRBV27 to TRBJ2-7; D is undetermined. This CDR3 spans 13 amino acids. V shed 5 bases and J shed 0 bases, with 8 bases lying between them. Germline V gene data show CDR1 as MNHEY and CDR2 as SMNVEV (reference sequence). CDR3 residues: CASSPIGSYEQYF. The DNA of the CDR3 is TGTGCCAGCAGTCCTATAGGCTCCTACGAGCAGTACTTC.

The sample holds many counts of this clonotype. This sequence joins TRBV29-1 and TRBJ2-7, with 11 bases matching TRBD2. CDR1 and CDR2 from the germline V gene are SQVTM and ANQGSEA. With V trimmed by 5 bases and J by 1 base, 4 bases remained unmatched. This CDR3 region has 14 residues. The CDR3 DNA reads TGCAGCGTTCTACTAGCGGGAGTATCCTACGAGCAGTACTTC. Protein sequence: CSVLLAGVSYEQYF.

The V gene is TRBV19, the J gene TRBJ2-2; TRBD2 agrees at 8 bases. This CDR3 spans 16 amino acids. V dropped 1 base and J dropped 2; count of bases not matched to a gene: 3. Germline V gene sequence: CDR1 LNHDA, CDR2 SQIVND (reference sequence). CDR3 nucleotide sequence: TGTGCCAGTAGTATAGCGGTAGCGGGAAACACCGGGGAGCTGTTTTTT. It translates to CASSIAVAGNTGELFF.

With respect to this clonotype: Just one base apart from a much larger clone, this may be a read error. The chain is built from TRBV6-4 and TRBJ2-2; 8 nucleotides line up with TRBD2. Trimming took 10 bases from V and 5 from J; bases not matched to a gene: 18. The CDR3 consists of 17 residues. Per the germline V gene, CDR1 is MRHNA and CDR2 is SNTAGT. The CDR3 sequence is CAIQPSGLAFRTGELFF. The CDR3 DNA reads TGTGCCATCCAACCGTCCGGACTAGCTTTCAGGACCGGGGAGCTGTTTTTT.